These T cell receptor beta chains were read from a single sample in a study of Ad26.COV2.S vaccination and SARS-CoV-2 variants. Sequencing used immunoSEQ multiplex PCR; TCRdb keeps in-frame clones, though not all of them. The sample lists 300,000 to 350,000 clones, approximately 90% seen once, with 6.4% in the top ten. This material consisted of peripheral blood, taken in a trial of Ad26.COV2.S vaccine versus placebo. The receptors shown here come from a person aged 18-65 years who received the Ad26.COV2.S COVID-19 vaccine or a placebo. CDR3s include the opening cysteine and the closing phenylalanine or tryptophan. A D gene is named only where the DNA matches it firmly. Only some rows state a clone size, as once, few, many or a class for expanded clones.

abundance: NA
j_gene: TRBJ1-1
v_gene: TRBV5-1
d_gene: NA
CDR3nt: TGCGCCAGCAGCTTGGTGGGGGGGCGCGTCACTGAAGCTTTCTTT
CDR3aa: CASSLVGGRVTEAFF

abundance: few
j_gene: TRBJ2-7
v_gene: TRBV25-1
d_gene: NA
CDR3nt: TGTGCCAGCAGTGGTAGGGGGGTTAGGAAAGACGAGCAGTACTTC
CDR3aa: CASSGRGVRKDEQYF

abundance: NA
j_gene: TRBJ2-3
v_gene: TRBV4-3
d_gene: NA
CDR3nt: TGCGCCAGCAGCCAAGATAGGTCAGGGAGCACAGATACGCAGTATTTT
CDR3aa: CASSQDRSGSTDTQYF

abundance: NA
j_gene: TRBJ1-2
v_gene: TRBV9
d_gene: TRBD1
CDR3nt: TGTGCCAGCAGCGGACAGGGGTACTGGGATGGCTACACCTTC
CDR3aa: CASSGQGYWDGYTF

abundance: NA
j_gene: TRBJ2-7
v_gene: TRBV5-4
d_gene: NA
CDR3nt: TGTGCCAGCAGCTTGGGTACAGTCAGCTCCTACGAGCAGTACTTC
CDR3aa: CASSLGTVSSYEQYF

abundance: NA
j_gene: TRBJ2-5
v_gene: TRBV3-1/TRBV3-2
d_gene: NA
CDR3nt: TGTGCCAGCAGCCATCTTCGCTTGCAAGAGACCCAGTACTTC
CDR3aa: CASSHLRLQETQYF

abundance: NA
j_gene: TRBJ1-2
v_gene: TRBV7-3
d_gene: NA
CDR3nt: TGTGCCAGCAGCTCAATTCCAACGGGTGACTATGGCTACACCTTC
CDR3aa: CASSSIPTGDYGYTF

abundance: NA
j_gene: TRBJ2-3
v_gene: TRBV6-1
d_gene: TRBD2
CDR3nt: TGTGCCAGCAGTGAACGCCTACTAGCGGGGGCCTCCACAGATACGCAGTATTTT
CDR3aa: CASSERLLAGASTDTQYF

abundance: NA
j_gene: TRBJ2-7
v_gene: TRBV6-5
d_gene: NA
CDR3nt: TGTGCCAGCAGTCAGGGGTATCGGTACGAGCAGTACTTC
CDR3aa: CASSQGYRYEQYF

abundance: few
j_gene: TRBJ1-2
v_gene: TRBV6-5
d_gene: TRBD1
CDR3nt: TGTGCCAGCAGCCCACTCAGGGGGTTTGGCTACACCTTC
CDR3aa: CASSPLRGFGYTF

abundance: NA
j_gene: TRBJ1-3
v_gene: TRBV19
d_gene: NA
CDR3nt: TGTGCCAGTATTTCGGGGGGTGCTGGAAACACCATATATTTT
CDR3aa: CASISGGAGNTIYF

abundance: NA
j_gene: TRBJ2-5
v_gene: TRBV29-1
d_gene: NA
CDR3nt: TGCAGCGTTGAAGGAGGGCAGGGAGAGACCCAGTACTTC
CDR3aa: CSVEGGQGETQYF

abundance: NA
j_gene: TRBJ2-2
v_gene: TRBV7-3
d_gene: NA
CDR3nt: TGTGCCAGCAGCTTTCAACAGGGTAACACCGGGGAGCTGTTTTTT
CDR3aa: CASSFQQGNTGELFF

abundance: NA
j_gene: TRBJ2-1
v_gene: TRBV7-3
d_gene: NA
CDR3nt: TGTGCCAGCAGCCCCACCCGAGAGAATGAGCAGTTCTTC
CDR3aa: CASSPTRENEQFF

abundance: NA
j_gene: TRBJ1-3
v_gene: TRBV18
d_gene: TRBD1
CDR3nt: TGTGCCAGCTCACCAAATACAGGGGTTTACTCTGGAAACACCATATATTTT
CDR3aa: CASSPNTGVYSGNTIYF

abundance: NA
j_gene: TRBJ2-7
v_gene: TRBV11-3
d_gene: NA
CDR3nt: TGTGCCAGCAGCTTCTCAGGGAACGACTACGAGCAGTACTTC
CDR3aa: CASSFSGNDYEQYF

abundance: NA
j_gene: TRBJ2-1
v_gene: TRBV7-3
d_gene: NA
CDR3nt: TGTGCCAGCTCGGTGGGGGAGGTAAGTGAGCAGTTCTTC
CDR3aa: CASSVGEVSEQFF

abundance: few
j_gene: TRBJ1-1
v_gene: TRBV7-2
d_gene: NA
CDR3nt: TGTGCCAGCAGCTCACAGGGAAGGCTGAACACTGAAGCTTTCTTT
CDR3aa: CASSSQGRLNTEAFF

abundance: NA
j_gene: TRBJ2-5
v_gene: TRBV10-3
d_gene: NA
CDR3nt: TGTGCCATCAGTGGATCAGACCTGGGACACCACCAAGAGACCCAGTACTTC
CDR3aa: CAISGSDLGHHQETQYF

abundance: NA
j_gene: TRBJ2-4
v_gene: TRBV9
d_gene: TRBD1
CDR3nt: TGTGCCAGCAGCCCACTAGGGACAGAAGCAAACATTCAGTACTTC
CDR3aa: CASSPLGTEANIQYF

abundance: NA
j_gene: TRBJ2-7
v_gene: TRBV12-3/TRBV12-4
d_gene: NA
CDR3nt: TGTGCCAGCAGTTTTAGGGACGGATACGAGCAGTACTTC
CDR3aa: CASSFRDGYEQYF

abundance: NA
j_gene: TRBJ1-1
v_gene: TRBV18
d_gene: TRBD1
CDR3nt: TGTGCCAGCTCATCGACAGGGGGCGTCACTGAAGCTTTCTTT
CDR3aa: CASSSTGGVTEAFF

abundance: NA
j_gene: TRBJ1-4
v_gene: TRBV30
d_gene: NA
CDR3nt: TGTGCCTGGAGTACGACCTTAGGAGAAAAACTGTTTTTT
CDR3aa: CAWSTTLGEKLFF

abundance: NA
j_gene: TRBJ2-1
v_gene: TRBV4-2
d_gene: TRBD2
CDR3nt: TGTGCCAGCAGCCATGGCGGGGGCTACAATGAGCAGTTCTTC
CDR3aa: CASSHGGGYNEQFF

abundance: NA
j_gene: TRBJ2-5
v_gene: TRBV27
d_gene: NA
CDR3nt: TGTGCCAGCAGTCACGGAGTGGCCCAGTACTTC
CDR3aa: CASSHGVAQYF

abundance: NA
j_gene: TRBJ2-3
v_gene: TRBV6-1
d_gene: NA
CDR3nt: TGTGCCAGCAGTGAGATGGGGACCGCTCGCACAGATACGCAGTATTTT
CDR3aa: CASSEMGTARTDTQYF

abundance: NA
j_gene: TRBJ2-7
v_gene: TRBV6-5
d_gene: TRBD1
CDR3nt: TGTGCCAGCAGTCGGACAGGGCCGCGGGAGCAGTACTTC
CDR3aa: CASSRTGPREQYF

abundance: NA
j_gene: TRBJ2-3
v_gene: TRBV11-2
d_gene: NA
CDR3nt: TGTGCCAGCAGCCCCGAACTGGGCCGGACAGATACGCAGTATTTT
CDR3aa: CASSPELGRTDTQYF

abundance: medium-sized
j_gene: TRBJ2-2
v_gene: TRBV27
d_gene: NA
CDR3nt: TGTGCCAGCAGTCGGGAGAACACCGGGGAGCTGTTTTTT
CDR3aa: CASSRENTGELFF

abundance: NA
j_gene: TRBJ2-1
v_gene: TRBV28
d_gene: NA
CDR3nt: TGTGCCAGCGGGTACCGGGACCTCCCGTACAATGAGCAGTTCTTC
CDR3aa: CASGYRDLPYNEQFF

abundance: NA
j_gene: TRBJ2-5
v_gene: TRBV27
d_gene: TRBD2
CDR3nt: TGTGCCAGCAGTTTACGACTAGCGGGAGGTCAAGAGACCCAGTACTTC
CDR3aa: CASSLRLAGGQETQYF

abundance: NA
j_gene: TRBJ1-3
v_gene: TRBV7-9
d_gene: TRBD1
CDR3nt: TGTGCCAGCAGCGTACAGGGGTTCGGCTTT
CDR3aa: CASSVQGFGF

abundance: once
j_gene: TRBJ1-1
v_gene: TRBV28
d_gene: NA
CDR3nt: TGTGCCAGCAGTTTGACGGGGGGCTTGAGCACTGAAGCTTTCTTT
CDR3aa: CASSLTGGLSTEAFF

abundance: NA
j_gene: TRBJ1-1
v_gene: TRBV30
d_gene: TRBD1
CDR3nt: TGTGCCTGGACCACGGGACAGGGGGACGCTGAAGCTTTCTTT
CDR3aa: CAWTTGQGDAEAFF

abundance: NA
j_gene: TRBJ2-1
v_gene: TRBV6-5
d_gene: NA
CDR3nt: TGTGCCAGCAGTACCCCCTTCTATGAGCAGTTCTTC
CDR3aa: CASSTPFYEQFF

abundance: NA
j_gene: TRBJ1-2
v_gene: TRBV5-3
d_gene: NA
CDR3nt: TGTGCCAGAAGCTTGGAGTTTCGTGTCGACGGCTACACCTTC
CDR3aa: CARSLEFRVDGYTF

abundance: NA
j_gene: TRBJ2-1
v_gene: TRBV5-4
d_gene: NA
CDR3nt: TGTGCCAGTCTATCCCAGGGTCGGGGCTACAATGAGCAGTTCTTC
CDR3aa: CASLSQGRGYNEQFF

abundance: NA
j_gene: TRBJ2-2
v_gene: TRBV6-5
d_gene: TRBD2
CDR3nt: TGTGCCAGCAGGCTGGGACTAGCGGACACCGGGGAGCTGTTTTTT
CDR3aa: CASRLGLADTGELFF

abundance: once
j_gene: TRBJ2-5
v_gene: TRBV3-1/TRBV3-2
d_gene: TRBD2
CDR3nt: TGTGCCAGCAGACGTGTGACTAGCGGGGCCCGAGAGGCCCAGTACTTC
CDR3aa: CASRRVTSGAREAQYF

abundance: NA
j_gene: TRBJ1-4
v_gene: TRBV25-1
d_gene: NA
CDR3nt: TGTGCCAGCAGCGAAGGGATGAAAAATGAAAAACTGTTTTTT
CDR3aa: CASSEGMKNEKLFF

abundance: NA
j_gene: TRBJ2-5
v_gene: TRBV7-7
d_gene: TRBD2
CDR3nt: TGTGCTAGCGGTGGGACTAGCGGGGCGCAAGAGACCCAGTACTTC
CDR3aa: CASGGTSGAQETQYF